The source of this T cell receptor (beta chain) is a study of CD8+ T cells in alopecia areata. General study results and limits: More clonal than normal scalp was lesional scalp, particularly alopecia totalis/universalis. Shared TCR sequences were less clear between patients than in mice, possibly partly from HLA diversity. Tissue-resident alphabeta T cells belonging to normal skin likewise get sequenced within scalp specimens.

The sequencing template was cDNA reverse transcribed from extracted RNA. The method was immunoSEQ multiplex PCR; TCRdb's version includes in-frame clones alone and lacks a portion of them. The sample carries 160,000 or so clones, 45% to 55% recorded once. CDR3 length: 14 residues. The V gene's germline CDR1 is SQVTM and CDR2 ANQGSEA. V was shortened by 0 bases and J by 5 bases, with 14 bases between the two germline ends. Only a few counts were recorded for this clone. Its antigen remains unknown. This material consisted of CD8+ T cells sorted from blood, taken at week 0. The sequence was obtained from a human donor with alopecia areata. V is TRBV29-1 and J is TRBJ2-7; D unresolved. CDR3 nucleotide sequence: TGCAGCGTTGAAGATGGTGTATTGAGCGACGAGCAGTACTTC. Translating gives CSVEDGVLSDEQYF.